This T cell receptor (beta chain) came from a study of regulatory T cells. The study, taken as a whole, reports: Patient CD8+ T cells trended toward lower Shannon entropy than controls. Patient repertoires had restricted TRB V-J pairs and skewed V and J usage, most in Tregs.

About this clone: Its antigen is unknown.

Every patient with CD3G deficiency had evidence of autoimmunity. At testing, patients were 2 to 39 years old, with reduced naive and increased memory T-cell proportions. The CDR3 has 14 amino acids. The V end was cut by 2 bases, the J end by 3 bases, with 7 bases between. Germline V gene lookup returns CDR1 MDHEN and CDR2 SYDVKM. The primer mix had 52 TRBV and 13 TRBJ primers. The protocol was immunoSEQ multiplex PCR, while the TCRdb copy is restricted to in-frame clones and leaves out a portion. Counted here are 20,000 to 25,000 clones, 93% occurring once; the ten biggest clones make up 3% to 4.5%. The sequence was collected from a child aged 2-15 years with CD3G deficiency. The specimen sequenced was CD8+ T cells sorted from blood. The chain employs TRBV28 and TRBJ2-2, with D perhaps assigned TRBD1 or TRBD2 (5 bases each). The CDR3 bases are TGTGCCAGCAGTTTACGGGGCCACACCGGGGAGCTGTTTTTT. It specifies CASSLRGHTGELFF. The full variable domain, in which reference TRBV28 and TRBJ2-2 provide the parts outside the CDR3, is DVKVTQSSRYLVKRTGEKVFLECVQDMDHENMFWYRQDPGLGLRLIYFSYDVKMKEKGDIPEGYSVSREKKERFSLILESASTNQTSMYLCASSLRGHTGELFFGEGSRLTVL.